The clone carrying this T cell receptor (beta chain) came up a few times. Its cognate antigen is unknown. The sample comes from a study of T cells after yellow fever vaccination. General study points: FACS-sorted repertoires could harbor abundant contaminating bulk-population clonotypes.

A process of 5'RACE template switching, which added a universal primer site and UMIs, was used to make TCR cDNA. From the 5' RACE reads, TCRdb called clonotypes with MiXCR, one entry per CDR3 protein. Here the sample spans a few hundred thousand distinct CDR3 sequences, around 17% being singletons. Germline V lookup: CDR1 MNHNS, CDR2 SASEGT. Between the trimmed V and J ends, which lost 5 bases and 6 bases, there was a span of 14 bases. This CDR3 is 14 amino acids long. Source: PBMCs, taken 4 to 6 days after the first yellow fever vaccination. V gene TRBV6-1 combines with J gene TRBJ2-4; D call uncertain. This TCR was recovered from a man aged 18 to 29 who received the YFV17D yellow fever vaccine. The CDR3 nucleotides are TGTGCCAGCAGTCCCTTAGGACCCGGAAACATTCAGTACTTC. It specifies CASSPLGPGNIQYF.